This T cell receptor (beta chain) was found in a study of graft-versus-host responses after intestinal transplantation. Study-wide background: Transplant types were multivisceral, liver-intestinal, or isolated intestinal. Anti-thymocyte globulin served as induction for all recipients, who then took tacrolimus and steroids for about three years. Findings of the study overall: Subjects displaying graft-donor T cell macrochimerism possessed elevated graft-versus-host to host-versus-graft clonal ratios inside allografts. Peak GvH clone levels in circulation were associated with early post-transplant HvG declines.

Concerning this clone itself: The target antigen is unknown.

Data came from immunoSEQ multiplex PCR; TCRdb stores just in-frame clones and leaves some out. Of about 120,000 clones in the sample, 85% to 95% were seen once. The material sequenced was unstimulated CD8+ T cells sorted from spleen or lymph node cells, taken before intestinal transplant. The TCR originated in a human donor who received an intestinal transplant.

The CDR3 here is CASSPGLESYEQYF. CDR3 nucleotide sequence: TGCGCCAGCTCGCCGGGACTAGAATCCTACGAGCAGTACTTC. The chain recombines TRBV4-3 with TRBJ2-7, with TRBD2 identical over 8 bases. V gave up 8 bases and J gave up 1 base; unmatched junction bases: 7. The CDR3 sequence is 14 residues long. Germline V CDR1 and CDR2: LGHNA, YSLEER.